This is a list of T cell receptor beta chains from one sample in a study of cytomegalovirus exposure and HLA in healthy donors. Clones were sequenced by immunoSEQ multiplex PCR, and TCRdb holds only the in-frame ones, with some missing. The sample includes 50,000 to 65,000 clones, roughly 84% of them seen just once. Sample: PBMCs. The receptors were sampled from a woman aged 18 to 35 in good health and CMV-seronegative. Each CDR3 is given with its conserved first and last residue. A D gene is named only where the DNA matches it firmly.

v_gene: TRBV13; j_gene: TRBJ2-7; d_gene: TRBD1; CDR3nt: TGTGCCAGCAGCTTAAGGGACAGGGACTACGAGCAGTACTTC; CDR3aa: CASSLRDRDYEQYF
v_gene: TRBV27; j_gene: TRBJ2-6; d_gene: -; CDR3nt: TGTGCCAGCAGTTTCCAGGGGAGCTCTGGGGCCAACGGCCTGACTTTC; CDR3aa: CASSFQGSSGANGLTF
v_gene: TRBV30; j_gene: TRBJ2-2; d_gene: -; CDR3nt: TGTGCCTCTGTTAGGACACCAAGGGGGGAGCTGTTTTTT; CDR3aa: CASVRTPRGELFF
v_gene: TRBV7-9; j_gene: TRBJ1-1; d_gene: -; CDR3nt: TGTGCCAGCAGCCACTACAGGACGGAGAACACTGAAGCTTTCTTT; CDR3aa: CASSHYRTENTEAFF
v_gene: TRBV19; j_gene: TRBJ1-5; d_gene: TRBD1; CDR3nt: TGTGCCAGTAGTATCGCCGTGGGACAGAGCAATCAGCCCCAGCATTTT; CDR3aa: CASSIAVGQSNQPQHF
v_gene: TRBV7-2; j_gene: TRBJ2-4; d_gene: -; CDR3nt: TGTGCCAGCAGCTCACTAGAGTTCCTAGCCAAAAACAGTCAGTACTTC; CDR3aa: CASSSLEFLAKNSQYF
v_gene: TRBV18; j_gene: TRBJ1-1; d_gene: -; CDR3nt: TGTGCCAGCTCACCACCTTCACAGAACACTGAAGCTTTCTTT; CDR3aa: CASSPPSQNTEAFF
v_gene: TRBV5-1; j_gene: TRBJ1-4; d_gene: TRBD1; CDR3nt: TGCGCCAGCAGCTCTTCAGGGGGAAATGAAAAACTGTTTTTT; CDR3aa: CASSSSGGNEKLFF
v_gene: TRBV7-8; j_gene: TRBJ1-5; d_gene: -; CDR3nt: TGTGCCAGCAGCTTAGCGGCGTCAGTCGGGCAGCCCCAGCATTTT; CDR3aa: CASSLAASVGQPQHF
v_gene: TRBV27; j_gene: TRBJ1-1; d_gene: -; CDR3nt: TGTGCCAGCAGCCTAGGAACCGGGGTCGCTTTCTTT; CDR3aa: CASSLGTGVAFF
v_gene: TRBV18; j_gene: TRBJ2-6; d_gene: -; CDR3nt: TGTGCCAGCTCACCCCGGACAGCCGGGGCCAACGTCCTGACTTTC; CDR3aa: CASSPRTAGANVLTF
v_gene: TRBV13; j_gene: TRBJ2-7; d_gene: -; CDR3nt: TGTGCCAGCAGCTCCTCCTACGAGCAGTACTTC; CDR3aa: CASSSSYEQYF
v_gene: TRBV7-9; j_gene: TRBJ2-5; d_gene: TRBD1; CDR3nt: TGTGCCAGCAGCGTGGGACAGGGCCACCAAGAGACCCAGTACTTC; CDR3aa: CASSVGQGHQETQYF
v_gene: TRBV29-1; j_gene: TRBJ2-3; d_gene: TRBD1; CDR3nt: TGCAGCGGGGGGGGACAGGGGTATAGCACAGATACGCAGTATTTT; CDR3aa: CSGGGQGYSTDTQYF